The clone carrying this T cell receptor beta chain was seen a single time. In the original workflow: Estimation of nucleated cell counts was performed using reference gene primer amplification. Produced via immunoSEQ multiplex PCR; TCRdb's table is partial and in-frame only. Clonal size and the V and J genes are those of that table, whereas D and trimming came from the DNA. The sample has some 170,000 clones, about 75% seen once. These data come from a study of blood T cell repertoires in COVID-19. Study information: Donors in the United States, Italy and Spain gave samples during acute or convalescent COVID-19. From T cells, B-cell-depleted T cells, or PBMCs came the material, which was cDNA or gDNA.

Germline V gene data show CDR1 as SGHNT and CDR2 as YYREEE (reference sequence). V shed 4 bases and J 2 bases; nucleotides not matched to a gene: 12. The CDR3 is 16 residues long. V and J are TRBV5-4 and TRBJ2-7; 7 positions agree with TRBD2. This sequence was found in a woman aged 50 to 65 with active or convalescent COVID-19. Source material: peripheral blood. The CDR3 nucleotides are TGTGCCAGCAGCCCTAATCGCGGGAGTACGGCCTACGAGCAGTACTTC. Its translation is CASSPNRGSTAYEQYF.